Listed below are T cell receptor beta chains from one sample, sequenced in a study of shared T cell receptors in the human thymus. Libraries were prepared by immunoSEQ multiplex PCR; TCRdb keeps only in-frame clonotypes and omits some of them. The data hold hundreds of thousands of clones, with approximately 89% observed a single time. The sample also formed part of further work on human thymus T cells.

What was sequenced was thymocytes. Source of these receptors: a boy under two years old with a congenital heart defect. CDR3s include the opening cysteine and the closing phenylalanine or tryptophan. The order of the fields is clone size, J gene, D gene, V gene, CDR3 DNA, CDR3 protein. A D gene is named only where the DNA matches it firmly. Size is stated for part of the rows, as once, few or many counts, or as a class when the clone is expanded.

NA	TRBJ2-7	NA	TRBV13	TGTGCCAGCAGTCCTGCCGGGAATGAGGCCTACGAGCAGTACTTC	CASSPAGNEAYEQYF
NA	TRBJ2-7	NA	TRBV7-2	TGTGCCAGCAGCTTCTTCGAAGGGGCATCCTACGAGCAGTACTTC	CASSFFEGASYEQYF
NA	TRBJ2-7	NA	TRBV28	TGTGCCAGCACTAGACAGAGCTCCTACGAGCAGTACTTC	CASTRQSSYEQYF
NA	TRBJ1-2	TRBD1	TRBV28	TGTGCCAGCAGCCAACCGACCCCCGGGACAGGGCGGGACTATGGCTACACCTTC	CASSQPTPGTGRDYGYTF
NA	TRBJ1-6	TRBD1	TRBV7-2	TGTGCCAGCAGCTTGGACAGGAGACTGAGCTCCTATAATTCACCCCTCCACTTT	CASSLDRRLSSYNSPLHF
NA	TRBJ1-1	NA	TRBV28	TGTGCCAGCAGATACAGTAGGAACACTGAAGCTTTCTTT	CASRYSRNTEAFF
NA	TRBJ2-4	NA	TRBV28	TGTGCCAGCAGTTGCTCCAGCGTAGCCAAAAACATTCAGTACTTC	CASSCSSVAKNIQYF
NA	TRBJ2-2	TRBD2	TRBV4-1	TGCGCCAGCAGCCAACCCCGCCCGGGGGGGACCGGGGAGCTGTTTTTT	CASSQPRPGGTGELFF
few	TRBJ1-2	TRBD1	TRBV28	TGTGCCATCGAGAAACAGGGGGCCATGGGCTACACCTTC	CAIEKQGAMGYTF
NA	TRBJ1-1	TRBD1	TRBV28	TGTGCCAGCAGTCCAACACAGGGGGGAGGCACTGAAGCTTTCTTT	CASSPTQGGGTEAFF
NA	TRBJ1-5	NA	TRBV25-1	TGTGCCAGCAGTCCAGAATATGGCAATCAGCCCCAGCATTTT	CASSPEYGNQPQHF
once	TRBJ2-1	NA	TRBV28	TGTGCCAGCAGTACATCAAGCACCGGGACTTCCTCCTACAATGAGCAGTTCTTC	CASSTSSTGTSSYNEQFF
NA	TRBJ1-1	NA	TRBV5-1	TGCGCCAGCAGCGAGAGGGGGTTAAACACTGAAGCTTTCTTT	CASSERGLNTEAFF
NA	TRBJ2-1	TRBD1	TRBV7-9	TGTGCCAGCAGCTCCACAGGGGGGAGGTTCTTC	CASSSTGGRFF
NA	TRBJ2-7	NA	TRBV21-1	TGTGCCAGCAGCATTCCGGGACATTCGGGACCCTACGAGCAGTACTTC	CASSIPGHSGPYEQYF
NA	TRBJ2-7	TRBD2	TRBV5-1	TGCGCCAGCAGCTTGGGACTAGCGGGAGCCTACGAGCAGTACTTC	CASSLGLAGAYEQYF
NA	TRBJ2-1	TRBD2	TRBV5-6	TGTGCCAGCAGCTTTATCGCCGGAGCGGGGTACAATGAGCAGTTCTTC	CASSFIAGAGYNEQFF
NA	TRBJ2-7	TRBD2	TRBV5-6	TGTGCCAGCAGCCTAATGCTAGCGGGGGCCTACTACGAGCAGTACTTC	CASSLMLAGAYYEQYF
NA	TRBJ2-1	TRBD1	TRBV19	TGTGCCAGTAGTTTCCACCGGGACAGAGCTACTGAGCAGTTCTTC	CASSFHRDRATEQFF
once	TRBJ1-1	NA	TRBV14	TGTGCCAGCAGCCAAGATCGTCCGGGTATGGGCACTGAAGCTTTCTTT	CASSQDRPGMGTEAFF
NA	TRBJ2-3	NA	TRBV28	TGTGCCAGCAGTTTTAGGGGGGGCTGGGCAGATACGCAGTATTTT	CASSFRGGWADTQYF
NA	TRBJ2-7	NA	TRBV27	TGTGCCAGCAGGGGGGGACAGACCTACGAGCAGTACTTC	CASRGGQTYEQYF
NA	TRBJ1-1	NA	TRBV6-1	TGTGCCAGCAGTGAGTGCGTTTGGGCAGGGGCAGAAGCTTTCTTT	CASSECVWAGAEAFF
NA	TRBJ1-1	TRBD1	TRBV27	TGTGCCAGCAGTTCCCGACAGGGATCTATGAACACTGAAGCTTTCTTT	CASSSRQGSMNTEAFF
NA	TRBJ1-5	NA	TRBV28	TGTGCCAGCACACCCAGTGGGCCCGGCAGTCAGCCCCAGCATTTT	CASTPSGPGSQPQHF
NA	TRBJ2-7	NA	TRBV16	TGTGCCAGCAGCCAACAGGGGATCGGCTACGAGCAGTACTTC	CASSQQGIGYEQYF
NA	TRBJ1-5	NA	TRBV6-1	TGTGCCGAGGGGGGGGCCGGTCAGCCCCAGCATTTT	CAEGGAGQPQHF
NA	TRBJ2-5	TRBD2	TRBV4-3	TGCGCCAGCAGCCAAGCCCCAACGCGGGGGGCCGTCTACTACCAAGAGACCCAGTACTTC	CASSQAPTRGAVYYQETQYF
NA	TRBJ1-3	TRBD1	TRBV27	TGTGCCAGTCGGCCTACCGGGACAGAATCTGGAAACACCATATATTTT	CASRPTGTESGNTIYF